This T cell receptor (beta chain) is from a study of patients and donors after allogeneic stem cell transplantation. The CDR3 totals 13 residues. Germline lookup yields CDR1 SGHRS and CDR2 YFSETQ. Trimming shortened V by 4 bases and J by 2 bases, and 7 bases separated the two germline ends. Via MiXCR, TCRdb re-called the RT-PCR reads, giving one row per CDR3 protein. The data contain about 200,000 distinct CDR3 sequences, 40% to 45% of them singletons. Sequenced input: blood, either unsorted or a sorted T cell fraction (not recorded which). This TCR was sampled from a human donor who was either an allogeneic HSCT recipient or a stem cell or donor lymphocyte infusion donor (not recorded which). It is not recorded whose cells these are; they may come from a transplant donor. The rearrangement joins TRBV5-1 to TRBJ1-3; D perhaps matches TRBD1 (6 bases). Here the CDR3 reads CASSRDTGNTIYF. As DNA, the CDR3 is TGCGCCAGCAGCCGGGACACTGGAAACACCATATATTTT.